The clone carrying this TCR beta chain came up once. The data stem from a study of control samples from healthy donors and cancer patients. Trimming removed 1 base from V and 5 bases from J; junction bases left unmatched: 7. The CDR3 spans 16 residues. Germline assignment: CDR1 SGHRS and CDR2 YFSETQ. TCRdb's copy holds only in-frame clones and misses some; the assay was immunoSEQ multiplex PCR. The profile shows about 100,000 clones, approximately 92% of them singletons. The source material was blood. The chain combines TRBV5-1 with TRBJ2-2; the match to TRBD1 covers 8 bases. The source of this sequence is a human donor in good health. The donor label of this sample is uncertain. The CDR3 protein is CASSLSQGAMTGELFF. The CDR3 nucleotides read TGCGCCAGCAGCTTGTCCCAGGGGGCCATGACCGGGGAGCTGTTTTTT.